This TCR beta chain stems from a study of radiotherapy plus CTLA-4 blockade in lung cancer. On the study more broadly: Among enrolled patients, under 20% responded and roughly 31% achieved disease control.

Concerning this clone: Its antigen remains unknown.

Notes on the study in general: Tumor-derived TCR clones expanded in blood after radiotherapy plus ipilimumab. It was early blood T cell clone dynamics, with interferon-beta, that reportedly best predicted response.

Produced via immunoSEQ multiplex PCR; TCRdb's table is partial and in-frame only. The data hold tens of thousands of clones, with 83% observed a single time. The V gene lost 2 bases and the J gene lost 0 bases, with 11 bases spanning the gap. The germline CDR1 and CDR2 sequences are MDHEN and SYDVKM. This CDR3 spans 16 amino acids. The sample here was peripheral blood, taken from a patient treated with radiotherapy plus ipilimumab. The chain uses TRBV28 and TRBJ1-3; weak D call: TRBD1 (5 bases). The receptor comes from a human donor with non-small cell lung cancer who had stable disease on radiotherapy plus ipilimumab. CDR3 region: CASSLGQGSSGNTIYF. CDR3 nucleotide sequence: TGTGCCAGCAGTTTAGGGCAGGGAAGCTCTGGAAACACCATATATTTT.